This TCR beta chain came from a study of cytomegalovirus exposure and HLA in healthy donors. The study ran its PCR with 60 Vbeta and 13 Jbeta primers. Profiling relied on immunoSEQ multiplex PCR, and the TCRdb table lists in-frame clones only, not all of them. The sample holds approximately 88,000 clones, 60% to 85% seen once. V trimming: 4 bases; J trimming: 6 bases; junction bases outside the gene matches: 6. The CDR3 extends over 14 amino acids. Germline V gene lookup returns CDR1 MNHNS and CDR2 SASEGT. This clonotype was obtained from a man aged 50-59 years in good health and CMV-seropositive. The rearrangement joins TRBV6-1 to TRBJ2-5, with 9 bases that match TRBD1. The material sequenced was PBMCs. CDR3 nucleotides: TGTGCCAGCAGTGCGGGACAGGGCGCTAAGACCCAGTACTTC. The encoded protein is CASSAGQGAKTQYF.